This is a list of T cell receptor beta chains from one sample in a study of shared clonotypes between healthy human individuals. Here immunoSEQ multiplex PCR was the method, and the copy in TCRdb shows in-frame clones only, minus some. This table holds roughly 650,000 clones, roughly 96% found once. The sample consisted of naive CD8+ T cells sorted from blood. The receptor source for this set is a woman aged 30 to 39 in good health. The CDR3 runs from the conserved cysteine through the conserved F or W. A D gene is named only where the DNA matches it firmly. Clone size is not always given. Where it is, it says once, few, many or a class for expanded clones.

>.|.|TRBJ2-1|TRBV11-3
TGTGCCAGCAGCTTAACTGGCGGGATCAATGAGCAGTTCTTC
CASSLTGGINEQFF
>TRBD1|.|TRBJ2-7|TRBV2
TGTGCCAGCTTTGACAGGGGATTATCCGAGCAGTACTTC
CASFDRGLSEQYF
>.|once|TRBJ2-3|TRBV2
TGTGCCAGCAGGGCAGGCAGCACAGATACGCAGTATTTT
CASRAGSTDTQYF
>.|.|TRBJ2-7|TRBV5-6
TGTGCCAGCAGCTTGTACTGGGGGCCAGAGGCCGAGCAGTACTTC
CASSLYWGPEAEQYF
>TRBD1|.|TRBJ1-2|TRBV2
TGTGCCAGCAGTCCCGACAGGGGGGGTAACTATGGCTACACCTTC
CASSPDRGGNYGYTF
>TRBD1|.|TRBJ2-7|TRBV5-1
TGCGCCAGCAGCTTGGACAGGGGGCCAACCTACGAGCAGTACTTC
CASSLDRGPTYEQYF
>.|.|TRBJ2-1|TRBV13
TGTGCCAGCAGCCGGGAGCGTGGTGGGGGATTGGGGGCCAATGAGCAGTTCTTC
CASSRERGGGLGANEQFF
>.|.|TRBJ1-1|TRBV6-5
TGTGCCAGCAGCTACTCCGGGGGGGTCGCTGAAGCTTTCTTT
CASSYSGGVAEAFF
>.|.|TRBJ2-1|TRBV11-2
TGTGCCAGCAGCCAGGAGGGGAGCTCCTACAATGAGCAGTTCTTC
CASSQEGSSYNEQFF
>TRBD2|.|TRBJ2-1|TRBV29-1
TGCAGCGTTGCCGGACTAGCGGGATTCAATGAGCAGTTCTTC
CSVAGLAGFNEQFF